This T cell receptor (beta chain) was recovered during a study of metastatic and nonmetastatic thyroid tumors. Study results and limitations: Malignant thyroid tumors reportedly had TCR beta diversity that was significantly higher than in benign nodules, in blood and tumor.

MiXCR reprocessed the PCR reads for TCRdb. The data show about 16,000 clones, 27% seen once. CDR1 and CDR2 (germline): SGHAT, FQDESV (reference sequence). V dropped 10 bases and J dropped 8; count of bases not matched to a gene: 7. This CDR3 comprises 11 residues. Regarding this clone: The antigen is not known.

Not a single patient had been given any form of treatment at any point before undergoing thyroid surgery. The sequencing sample was made of adjacent normal tissue. This receptor was obtained from a female donor with papillary thyroid cancer or a benign thyroid nodule (not recorded which). Some clones in this sample may be carry-over from other donors' samples. The chain couples TRBV11-1 to TRBJ1-2; 7 bases match TRBD1. The CDR3 spells CATRQGSGYTF. CDR3 DNA sequence: TGTGCCACCCGACAGGGATCCGGCTACACCTTC.